The 11 T cell receptor beta chains given below trace back to one sample, sequenced in a study of shared clonotypes between healthy human individuals. Profiling relied on immunoSEQ multiplex PCR, and the TCRdb table lists in-frame clones only, not all of them. Of 400,000 to 600,000 clones in the sample, about 80% were seen once. Sequencing was carried out using PBMCs. Source of these receptors: a woman aged 35 to 49 in good health. Some clones in this sample may be carry-over from other donors' samples.

This sequence joins TRBV6-1 and TRBJ2-3; TRBD2 agrees at 8 bases. V shed 5 bases, J shed 4 bases, and the junction held 5 bases outside the gene matches. The CDR3 loop spans 14 amino acids. CDR1 and CDR2 from the germline V gene are MNHNS and SASEGT. CDR3 nucleotides: TGTGCCAGCAGTCGGGGGGGGGACGCAGATACGCAGTATTTT. Translated: CASSRGGDADTQYF.

The rearrangement uses TRBV19 and TRBJ1-1; the D gene is possibly TRBD1 (6 bases). The length of the CDR3 is 14 residues. V lost 4 bases and J 4 bases, leaving 13 bases between the germline ends. The germline V gene encodes CDR1 LNHDA and CDR2 SQIVND (reference sequence). The CDR3 loop reads CASSNLQGGTEAFF. The CDR3, as DNA: TGTGCCAGTAGTAACCTACAGGGCGGCACTGAAGCTTTCTTT.

The chain links TRBV14 to TRBJ2-1; no clear D gene. The length of the CDR3 is 15 residues. V lost 0 bases to trimming and J lost 9 bases, with 15 bases between them. The germline V gene encodes CDR1 SGHDN and CDR2 FVKESK. The CDR3 region has the DNA TGTGCCAGCAGCCAAGATCGACCGCCCATAGGTGAGCAGTTCTTC. This codes for CASSQDRPPIGEQFF.

V is TRBV5-1 and J is TRBJ2-3, with 7 bases matching TRBD1. This CDR3 region has 16 residues. Germline CDR1 is SGHRS and CDR2 is YFSETQ. V shed 0 bases, J shed 6 bases, and the junction held 10 bases outside the gene matches. The CDR3 region is CASSLGGQTVGDTQYF. The CDR3, as DNA: TGCGCCAGCAGCTTGGGGGGACAGACAGTTGGTGATACGCAGTATTTT. The full variable domain, with the rest looked up from reference TRBV5-1 and TRBJ2-3, is KAGVTQTPRYLIKTRGQQVTLSCSPISGHRSVSWYQQTPGQGLQFLFEYFSETQRNKGNFPGRFSGRQFSNSRSEMNVSTLELGDSALYLCASSLGGQTVGDTQYFGPGTRLTVL.

The V and J genes are TRBV19 and TRBJ1-2, with no clear D. The CDR3 totals 17 residues. Germline V gene sequence: CDR1 LNHDA, CDR2 SQIVND (reference sequence). The V and J ends lost 3 bases and 0 bases respectively, with 17 bases between them. The CDR3 sequence: CASSISRLDGTNYGYTF. CDR3 DNA: TGTGCCAGTAGTATTTCCAGGTTGGACGGAACTAACTATGGCTACACCTTC.

The chain couples TRBV5-4 to TRBJ2-1; D is uncertain. Germline CDR1 reads SGHNT; CDR2 reads YYREEE (reference sequence). With 4 bases removed from V and 1 base from J, the gap between germline ends came to 15 bases. The CDR3 loop spans 16 amino acids. CDR3 coding DNA: TGTGCCAGCAGCCTGGTGCCAAGTTCATCCTACAATGAGCAGTTCTTC. This encodes CASSLVPSSSYNEQFF. Full variable domain (outside the CDR3, taken from reference TRBV5-4 and TRBJ2-1): ETGVTQSPTHLIKTRGQQVTLRCSSQSGHNTVSWYQQALGQGPQFIFQYYREEENGRGNFPPRFSGLQFPNYSSELNVNALELDDSALYLCASSLVPSSSYNEQFFGPGTRLTVL.

The sample holds many counts of this clone. V and J are TRBV5-1 and TRBJ1-1; D is unclear. V dropped 3 bases and J dropped 0 bases, with 9 bases sitting between them. CDR1 SGHRS and CDR2 YFSETQ come from the germline V gene. This CDR3 is 14 amino acids long. This chain's CDR3 is CASSSSVMNTEAFF. CDR3 DNA: TGCGCCAGCAGCTCGTCAGTTATGAACACTGAAGCTTTCTTT.

The V and J genes are TRBV7-9 and TRBJ1-1; D not certain. The V gene's germline CDR1 is SEHNR and CDR2 FQNEAQ (reference sequence). Trimming removed 2 bases from V and 7 bases from J, with 11 bases in between. The CDR3 loop spans 13 amino acids. In DNA form, the CDR3 reads TGTGCCAGCAGCTTAAAGGCAGGACTTGAAGCTTTCTTT. Residues: CASSLKAGLEAFF.

This clone showed up many times. This sequence joins TRBV5-1 and TRBJ1-1; no clear D gene. The germline CDR1 and CDR2 sequences are SGHRS and YFSETQ. V dropped 1 base and J dropped 2 bases, with 12 bases sitting between them. The CDR3 loop spans 15 amino acids. The CDR3 region has the DNA TGCGCCAGCAGCTTGAAGCGACAAGATAACACTGAAGCTTTCTTT. As protein: CASSLKRQDNTEAFF.

The rearrangement uses TRBV19 and TRBJ1-1; 9 bases fit TRBD1. Trimming took 1 base from V and 6 from J; bases not matched to a gene: 6. This CDR3 is built from 15 residues. Germline loops: CDR1 LNHDA, CDR2 SQIVND (reference sequence). CDR3 bases: TGTGCCAGTAGTATAGGGGACAGGGAATGGGCTGAAGCTTTCTTT. This encodes CASSIGDREWAEAFF.

This clone was found once. The rearrangement uses TRBV25-1 and TRBJ1-1, with TRBD1 matching over 10 bases. The junction had 10 bases not matched to a gene; V was cut back by 4 bases and J by 8 bases. This CDR3 contains 15 residues. CDR1 and CDR2 from the germline V gene are MGHDK and SYGVNS. The CDR3 reads CASSGPGQGPNEAFF. In DNA form, the CDR3 reads TGTGCCAGCAGTGGTCCGGGACAGGGGCCGAACGAAGCTTTCTTT.